This TCR beta chain emerged from a study of PD-1 blockade in mismatch repair-deficient tumors. At the level of the study: All were previously treated, progressing patients with 11 to 13 mismatch repair-deficient cancer types.

Clones were sequenced by immunoSEQ multiplex PCR, and TCRdb holds only the in-frame ones, with some missing. The sample holds around 40,000 clones, 80% to 85% seen once. Study-level findings and limits: Tumor-resident clones, often undetectable pretreatment in blood, expanded then contracted after pembrolizumab.

V dropped 6 bases and J dropped 8; count of bases not matched to a gene: 6. CDR3 length: 13 residues. Germline CDR1 reads MNHEY; CDR2 reads SVGAGI. Note on this clone: Its antigen is unknown.

All patients were mismatch repair deficient, assessed by either PCR or immunohistochemistry. TCR sequencing covered a few patients who responded to pembrolizumab. The sequence was collected from an adult with mismatch repair-deficient cancer. This sample comprised PBMCs, obtained about 40 weeks after starting pembrolizumab. The rearrangement links TRBV6-5 to TRBJ1-4, with 7 bases identical to TRBD1. The CDR3 sequence is CASSDRVGEKLFF. In DNA, the CDR3 is TGTGCCAGCAGCGACAGGGTCGGAGAAAAACTGTTTTTT.